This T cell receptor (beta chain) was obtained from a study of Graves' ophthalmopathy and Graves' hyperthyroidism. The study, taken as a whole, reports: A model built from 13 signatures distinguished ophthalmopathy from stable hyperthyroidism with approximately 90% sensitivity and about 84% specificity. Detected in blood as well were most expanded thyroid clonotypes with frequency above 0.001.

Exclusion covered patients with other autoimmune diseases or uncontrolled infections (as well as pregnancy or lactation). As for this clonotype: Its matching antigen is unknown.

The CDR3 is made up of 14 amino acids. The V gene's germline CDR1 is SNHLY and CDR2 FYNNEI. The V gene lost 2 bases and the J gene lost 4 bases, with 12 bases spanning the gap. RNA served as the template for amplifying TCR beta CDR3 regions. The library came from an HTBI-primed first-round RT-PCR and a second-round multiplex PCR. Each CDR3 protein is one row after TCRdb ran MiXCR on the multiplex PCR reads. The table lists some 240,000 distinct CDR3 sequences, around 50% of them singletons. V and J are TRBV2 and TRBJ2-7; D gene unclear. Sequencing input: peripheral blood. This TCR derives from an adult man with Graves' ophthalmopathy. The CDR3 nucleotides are TGTGCCAGCAGTGAAAACGTAGGTTGGTACGAGCAGTACTTC. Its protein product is CASSENVGWYEQYF.